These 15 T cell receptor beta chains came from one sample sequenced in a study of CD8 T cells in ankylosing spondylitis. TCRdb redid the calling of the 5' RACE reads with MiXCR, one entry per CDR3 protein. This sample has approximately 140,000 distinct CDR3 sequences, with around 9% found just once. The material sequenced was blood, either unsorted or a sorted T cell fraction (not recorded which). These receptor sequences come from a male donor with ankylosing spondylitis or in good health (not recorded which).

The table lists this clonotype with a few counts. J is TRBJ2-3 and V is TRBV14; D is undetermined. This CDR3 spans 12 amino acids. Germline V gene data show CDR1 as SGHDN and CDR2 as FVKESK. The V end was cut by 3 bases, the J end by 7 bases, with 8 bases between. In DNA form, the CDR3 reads TGTGCCAGCAGCCAGTTCGTTAATACGCAGTATTTT. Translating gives CASSQFVNTQYF.

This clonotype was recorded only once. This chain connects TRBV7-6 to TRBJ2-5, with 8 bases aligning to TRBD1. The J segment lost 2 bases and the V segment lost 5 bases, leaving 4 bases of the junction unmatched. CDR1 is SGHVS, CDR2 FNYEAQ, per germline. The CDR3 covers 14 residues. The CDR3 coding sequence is TGTGCCAGCAGCCCCCGGGACAGGCAAGAGACCCAGTACTTC. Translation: CASSPRDRQETQYF.

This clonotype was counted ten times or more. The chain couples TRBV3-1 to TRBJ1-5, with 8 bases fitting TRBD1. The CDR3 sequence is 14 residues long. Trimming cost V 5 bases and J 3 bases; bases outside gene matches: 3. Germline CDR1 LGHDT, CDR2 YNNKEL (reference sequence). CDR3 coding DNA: TGTGCCAGCAGCTGGACAGGGACCAATCAGCCCCAGCATTTT. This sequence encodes CASSWTGTNQPQHF.

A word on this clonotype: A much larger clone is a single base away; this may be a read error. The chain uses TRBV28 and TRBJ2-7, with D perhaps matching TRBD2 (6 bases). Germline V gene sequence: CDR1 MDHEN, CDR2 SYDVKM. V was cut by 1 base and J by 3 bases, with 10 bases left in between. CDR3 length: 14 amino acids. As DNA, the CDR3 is TGTGCCAGCAGTTTATCGGGGACTTTCTACGAGCAGTACTTC. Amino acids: CASSLSGTFYEQYF.

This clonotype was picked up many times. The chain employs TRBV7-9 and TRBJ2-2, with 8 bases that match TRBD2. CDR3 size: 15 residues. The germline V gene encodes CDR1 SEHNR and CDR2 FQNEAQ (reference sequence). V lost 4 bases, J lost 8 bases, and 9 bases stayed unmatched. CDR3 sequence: CASSSSGSGQGELFF. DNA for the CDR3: TGTGCCAGCAGCTCTAGCGGGTCGGGCCAGGGGGAGCTGTTTTTT.

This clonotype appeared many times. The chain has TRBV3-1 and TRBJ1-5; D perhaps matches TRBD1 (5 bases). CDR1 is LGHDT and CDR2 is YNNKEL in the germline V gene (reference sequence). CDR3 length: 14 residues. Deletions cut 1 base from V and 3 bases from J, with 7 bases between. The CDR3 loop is CASSQGGFNQPQHF. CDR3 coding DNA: TGTGCCAGCAGCCAAGGGGGGTTCAATCAGCCCCAGCATTTT.

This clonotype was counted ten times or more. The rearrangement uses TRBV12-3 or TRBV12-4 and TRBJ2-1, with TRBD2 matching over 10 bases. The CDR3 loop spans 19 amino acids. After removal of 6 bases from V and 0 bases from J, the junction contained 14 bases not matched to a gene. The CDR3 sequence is CASSRLVAGGQSSYNEQFF. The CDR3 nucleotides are TGTGCCAGCAGCCGACTGGTAGCGGGAGGTCAGAGCTCCTACAATGAGCAGTTCTTC.

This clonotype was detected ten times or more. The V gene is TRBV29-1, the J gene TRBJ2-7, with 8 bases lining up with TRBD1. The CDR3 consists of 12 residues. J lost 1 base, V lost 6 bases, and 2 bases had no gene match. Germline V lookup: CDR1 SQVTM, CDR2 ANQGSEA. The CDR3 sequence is CSVGQDSYEQYF. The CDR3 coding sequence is TGCAGCGTGGGACAGGATTCCTACGAGCAGTACTTC.

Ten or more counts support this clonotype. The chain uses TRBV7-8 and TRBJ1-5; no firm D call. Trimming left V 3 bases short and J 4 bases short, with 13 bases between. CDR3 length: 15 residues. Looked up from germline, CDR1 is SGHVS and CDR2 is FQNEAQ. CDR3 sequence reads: CASSFFAPLNQPQHF. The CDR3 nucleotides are TGTGCCAGCAGCTTTTTTGCACCTCTAAATCAGCCCCAGCATTTT.

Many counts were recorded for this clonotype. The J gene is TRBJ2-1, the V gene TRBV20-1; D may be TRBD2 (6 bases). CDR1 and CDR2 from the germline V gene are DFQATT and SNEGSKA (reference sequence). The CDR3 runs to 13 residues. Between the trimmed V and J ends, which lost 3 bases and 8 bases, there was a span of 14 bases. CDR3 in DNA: TGCAGTGCTAGTATTCCGGGACTCTATGAGCAGTTCTTC. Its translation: CSASIPGLYEQFF.

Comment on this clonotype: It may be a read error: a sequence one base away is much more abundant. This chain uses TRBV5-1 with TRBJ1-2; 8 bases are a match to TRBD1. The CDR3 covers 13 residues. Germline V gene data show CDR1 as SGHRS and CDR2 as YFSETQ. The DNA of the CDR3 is TGCGCCAGCAGCACAGGGGGTCACTATGGCCACACCTTC. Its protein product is CASSTGGHYGHTF.

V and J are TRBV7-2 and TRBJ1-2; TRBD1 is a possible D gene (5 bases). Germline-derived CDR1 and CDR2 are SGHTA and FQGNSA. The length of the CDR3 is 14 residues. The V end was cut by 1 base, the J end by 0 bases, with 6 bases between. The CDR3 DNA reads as TGTGCCAGCAGCTTAGAACAGGCTAACTATGGCTACACCTTC. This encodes CASSLEQANYGYTF.

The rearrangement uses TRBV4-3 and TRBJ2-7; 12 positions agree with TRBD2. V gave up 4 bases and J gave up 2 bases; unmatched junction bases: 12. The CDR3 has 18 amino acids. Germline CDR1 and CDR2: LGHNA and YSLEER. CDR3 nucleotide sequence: TGCGCCAGCAGCCCCCAAAGGCCCCGACTAGCGGGAGCCTACGAGCAGTACTTC. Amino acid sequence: CASSPQRPRLAGAYEQYF.

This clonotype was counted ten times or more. CDR3 in DNA: TGTGCCAGCAGTTTAGAGGTCTTCTCCTACGAGCAGTACTTC. This gives the protein CASSLEVFSYEQYF. This sequence joins TRBV12-3 or TRBV12-4 and TRBJ2-7; D is unresolved. This CDR3 contains 14 residues. The germline V and J ends were trimmed by 1 base and 0 bases, with 7 bases remaining between them.

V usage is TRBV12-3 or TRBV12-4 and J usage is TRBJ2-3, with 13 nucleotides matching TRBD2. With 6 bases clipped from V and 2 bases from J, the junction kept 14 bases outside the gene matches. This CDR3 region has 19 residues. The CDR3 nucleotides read TGTGCCAGCAGGCTACCGGGACTAGCGGGATTTTCATCCACAGATACGCAGTATTTT. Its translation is CASRLPGLAGFSSTDTQYF.